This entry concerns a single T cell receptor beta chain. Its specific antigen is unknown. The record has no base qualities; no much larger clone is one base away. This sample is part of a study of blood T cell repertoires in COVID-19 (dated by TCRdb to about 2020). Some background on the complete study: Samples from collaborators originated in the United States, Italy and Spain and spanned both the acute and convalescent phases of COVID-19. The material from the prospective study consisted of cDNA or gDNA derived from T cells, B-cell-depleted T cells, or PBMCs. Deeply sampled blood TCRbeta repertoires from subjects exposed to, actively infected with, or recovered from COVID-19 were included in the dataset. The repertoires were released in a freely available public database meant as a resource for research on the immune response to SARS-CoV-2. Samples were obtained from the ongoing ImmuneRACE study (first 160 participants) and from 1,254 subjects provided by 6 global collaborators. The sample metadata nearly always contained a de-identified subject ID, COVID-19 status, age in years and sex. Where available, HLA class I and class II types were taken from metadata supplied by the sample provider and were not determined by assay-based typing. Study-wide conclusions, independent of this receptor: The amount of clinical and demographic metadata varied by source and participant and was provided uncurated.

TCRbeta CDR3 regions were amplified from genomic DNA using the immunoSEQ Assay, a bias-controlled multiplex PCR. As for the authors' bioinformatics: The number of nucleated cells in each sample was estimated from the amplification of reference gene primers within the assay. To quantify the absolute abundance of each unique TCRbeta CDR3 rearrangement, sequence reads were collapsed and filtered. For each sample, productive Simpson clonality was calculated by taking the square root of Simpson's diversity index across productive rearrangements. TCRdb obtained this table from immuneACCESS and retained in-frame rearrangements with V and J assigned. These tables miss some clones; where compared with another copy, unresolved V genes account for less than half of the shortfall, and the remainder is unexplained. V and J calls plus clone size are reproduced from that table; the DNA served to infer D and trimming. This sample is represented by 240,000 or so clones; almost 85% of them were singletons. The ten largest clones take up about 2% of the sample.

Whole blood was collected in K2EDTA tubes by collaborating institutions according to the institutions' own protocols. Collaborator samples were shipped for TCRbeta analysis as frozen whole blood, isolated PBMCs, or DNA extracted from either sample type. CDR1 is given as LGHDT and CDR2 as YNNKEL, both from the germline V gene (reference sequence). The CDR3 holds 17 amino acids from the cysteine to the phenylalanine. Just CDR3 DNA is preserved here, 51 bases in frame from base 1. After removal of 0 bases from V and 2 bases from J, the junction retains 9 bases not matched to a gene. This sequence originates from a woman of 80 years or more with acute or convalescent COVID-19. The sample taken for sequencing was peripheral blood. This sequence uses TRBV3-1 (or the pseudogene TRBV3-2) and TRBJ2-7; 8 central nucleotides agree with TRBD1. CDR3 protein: CASSQEWARGLTYEQYF. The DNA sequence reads TGTGCCAGCAGCCAAGAATGGGCCAGGGGGCTAACCTACGAGCAGTACTTC.